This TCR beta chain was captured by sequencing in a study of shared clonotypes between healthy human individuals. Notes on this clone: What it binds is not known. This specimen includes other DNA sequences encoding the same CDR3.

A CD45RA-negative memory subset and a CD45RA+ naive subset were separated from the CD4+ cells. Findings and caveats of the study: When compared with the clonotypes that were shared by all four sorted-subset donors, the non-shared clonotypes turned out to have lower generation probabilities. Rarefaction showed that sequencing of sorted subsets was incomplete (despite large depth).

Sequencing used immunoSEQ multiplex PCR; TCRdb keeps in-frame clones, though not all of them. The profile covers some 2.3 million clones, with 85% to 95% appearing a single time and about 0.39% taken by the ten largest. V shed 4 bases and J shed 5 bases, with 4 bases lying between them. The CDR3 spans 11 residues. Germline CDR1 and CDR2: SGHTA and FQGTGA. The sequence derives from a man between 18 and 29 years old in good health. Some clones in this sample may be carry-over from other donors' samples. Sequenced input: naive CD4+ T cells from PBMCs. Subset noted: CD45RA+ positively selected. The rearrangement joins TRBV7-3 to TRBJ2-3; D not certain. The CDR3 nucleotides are TGTGCCAGCAGCTCAGAAGATACGCAGTATTTT. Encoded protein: CASSSEDTQYF.